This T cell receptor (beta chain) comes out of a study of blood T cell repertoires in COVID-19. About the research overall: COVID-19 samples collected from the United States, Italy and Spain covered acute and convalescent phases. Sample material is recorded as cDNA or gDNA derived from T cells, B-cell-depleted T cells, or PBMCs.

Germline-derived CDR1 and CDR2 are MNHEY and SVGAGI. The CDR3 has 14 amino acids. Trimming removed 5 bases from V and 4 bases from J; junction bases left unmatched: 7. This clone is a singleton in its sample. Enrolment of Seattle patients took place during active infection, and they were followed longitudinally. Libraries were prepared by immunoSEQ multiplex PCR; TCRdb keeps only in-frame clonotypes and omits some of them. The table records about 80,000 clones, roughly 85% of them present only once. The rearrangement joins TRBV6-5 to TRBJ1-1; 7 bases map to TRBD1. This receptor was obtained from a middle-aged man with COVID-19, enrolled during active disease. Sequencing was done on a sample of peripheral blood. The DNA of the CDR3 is TGTGCCAGCAGTCAACAGGGGCTCAGCACTGAAGCTTTCTTT. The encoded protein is CASSQQGLSTEAFF.